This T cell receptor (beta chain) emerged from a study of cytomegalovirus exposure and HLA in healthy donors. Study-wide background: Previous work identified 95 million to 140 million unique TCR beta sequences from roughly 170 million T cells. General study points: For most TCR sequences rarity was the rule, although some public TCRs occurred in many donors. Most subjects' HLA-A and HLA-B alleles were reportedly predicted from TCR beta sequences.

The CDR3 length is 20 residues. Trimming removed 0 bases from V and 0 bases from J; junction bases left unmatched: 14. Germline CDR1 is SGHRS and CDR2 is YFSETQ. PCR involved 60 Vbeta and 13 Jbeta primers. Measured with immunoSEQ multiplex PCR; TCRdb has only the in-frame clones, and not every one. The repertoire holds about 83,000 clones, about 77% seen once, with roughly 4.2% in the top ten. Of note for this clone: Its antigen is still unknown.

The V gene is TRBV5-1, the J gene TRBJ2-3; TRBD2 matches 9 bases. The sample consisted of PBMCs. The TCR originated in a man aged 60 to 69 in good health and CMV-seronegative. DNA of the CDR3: TGCGCCAGCAGCTTGGCCGGAGTAGCGGGGGACCTTCAAAGCACAGATACGCAGTATTTT. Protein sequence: CASSLAGVAGDLQSTDTQYF.